The 31 T cell receptor beta chains given below trace back to one sample, sequenced in a study of OX40 agonist ivuxolimab in advanced cancers. Here immunoSEQ multiplex PCR was the method, and the copy in TCRdb shows in-frame clones only, minus some. This table holds more than 100,000 clones, around 87% found once. Sequenced here: CD4+ or CD8+ T cells sorted from blood, sampled in a trial of the OX40 agonist ivuxolimab. The receptor source for this set is an adult with an advanced solid tumor such as melanoma, head and neck, liver or kidney cancer.

This rearrangement joins TRBV5-4 to TRBJ1-1; TRBD1 might be the D (5 bases). V was shortened by 6 bases and J by 0 bases, with 15 bases between the two germline ends. Germline CDR1 is SGHNT and CDR2 is YYREEE (reference sequence). CDR3 length: 15 amino acids. CDR3 sequence: CASNRGGVMNTEAFF. The DNA of the CDR3 is TGTGCCAGCAATCGGGGGGGAGTCATGAACACTGAAGCTTTCTTT.

This chain uses TRBV6-6 with TRBJ2-2; perhaps TRBD2 as D (5 bases). The V gene lost 5 bases and the J gene lost 6 bases, with 7 bases spanning the gap. Germline loops: CDR1 MNHNY, CDR2 SVGAGI (reference sequence). The CDR3 extends over 12 amino acids. The CDR3 nucleotides are TGTGCCAGCAGTGCAGCGGCCGGGGAGCTGTTTTTT. Protein sequence: CASSAAAGELFF.

This CDR3 reads CASSIDREMGELFF. The CDR3 DNA is TGTGCCAGTAGTATTGACAGGGAAATGGGGGAGCTGTTTTTT. The V and J genes are TRBV19 and TRBJ2-2, with 7 bases fitting TRBD1. This CDR3 has 14 residues. The V gene's germline CDR1 is LNHDA and CDR2 SQIVND (reference sequence). The trim removed 3 bases at V and 8 bases at J, leaving 6 bases unmatched.

The chain joins TRBV7-9 to TRBJ1-4, with unresolved D. CDR1 is SEHNR, CDR2 FQNEAQ, per germline (reference sequence). The CDR3 sequence is 11 residues long. The V end lost 3 bases, the J end lost 7 bases, and 3 bases lay between the germline ends. Here the CDR3 reads CASSFSEKLFF. DNA for the CDR3: TGTGCCAGCAGCTTCAGTGAAAAACTGTTTTTT. The full variable domain, with the rest looked up from reference TRBV7-9 and TRBJ1-4, is DTGVSQNPRHKITKRGQNVTFRCDPISEHNRLYWYRQTLGQGPEFLTYFQNEAQLEKSRLLSDRFSAERPKGSFSTLEIQRTEQGDSAMYLCASSFSEKLFFGSGTQLSVL.

The chain carries TRBV7-6 and TRBJ1-1, with a tentative D call TRBD1 (5 bases). Trimming shortened V by 5 bases and J by 1 base, and 8 bases separated the two germline ends. The germline CDR1 and CDR2 sequences are SGHVS and FNYEAQ. CDR3 length equals 13 residues. CDR3 amino acids: CASSAQENTEAFF. The CDR3 DNA is TGTGCCAGCAGCGCACAGGAGAACACTGAAGCTTTCTTT. The whole variable domain, remainder taken from reference TRBV7-6 and TRBJ1-1, is GAGVSQSPRYKVTKRGQDVALRCDPISGHVSLYWYRQALGQGPEFLTYFNYEAQQDKSGLPNDRFSAERPEGSISTLTIQRTEQRDSAMYRCASSAQENTEAFFGQGTRLTVV.

The chain is built from TRBV5-8 and TRBJ1-1; D call uncertain. The germline gives CDR1 SGHTS, CDR2 YDEGEE. CDR3 length equals 17 residues. With 4 bases removed from V and 3 bases from J, the gap between germline ends came to 22 bases. In DNA form, the CDR3 reads TGTGCCAGCAGCCGCCCCCCGCCCCTCGGAGAGGACACTGAAGCTTTCTTT. Its protein is CASSRPPPLGEDTEAFF. Variable domain in full (rest from reference TRBV5-8 and TRBJ1-1): EAGVTQSPTHLIKTRGQQATLRCSPISGHTSVYWYQQALGLGLQFLLWYDEGEERNRGNFPPRFSGRQFPNYSSELNVNALELEDSALYLCASSRPPPLGEDTEAFFGQGTRLTVV.

The V call is TRBV7-2, the J call TRBJ1-2, with TRBD1 as a possible D gene (5 bases). Germline V gives CDR1 SGHTA, CDR2 FQGNSA. The V and J ends lost 0 bases and 4 bases respectively, with 15 bases between them. The length of the CDR3 is 16 residues. The CDR3 sequence: CASSLASAGTAYGYTF. CDR3 sequence (DNA): TGTGCCAGCAGCTTAGCGTCGGCCGGGACGGCCTATGGCTACACCTTC.

The chain recombines TRBV28 with TRBJ1-2, with D uncertain. The CDR3 extends over 14 amino acids. Germline-derived CDR1 and CDR2 are MDHEN and SYDVKM. V gave up 2 bases and J gave up 4 bases, with 11 bases separating them. The CDR3 DNA reads TGTGCCAGCAGTTTAGCCACGGTGGGCTATGGCTACACCTTC. Amino acids: CASSLATVGYGYTF.

V is TRBV7-9 and J is TRBJ1-5; TRBD1 matches at 8 bases. The germline V gene has CDR1 SEHNR and CDR2 FQNEAQ (reference sequence). V was pared by 5 bases and J by 3 bases, with 9 bases of the junction left unmatched. This CDR3 spans 16 amino acids. The CDR3 sequence is CASSASGTGTNQPQHF. The CDR3 coding sequence is TGTGCCAGCAGCGCATCCGGGACAGGAACCAATCAGCCCCAGCATTTT. Based on the CDR3 plus reference TRBV7-9 and TRBJ1-5, the full variable domain is DTGVSQNPRHKITKRGQNVTFRCDPISEHNRLYWYRQTLGQGPEFLTYFQNEAQLEKSRLLSDRFSAERPKGSFSTLEIQRTEQGDSAMYLCASSASGTGTNQPQHFGDGTRLSIL.

CDR3 sequence reads: CASSTRTLGSYEQYF. The CDR3 coding sequence is TGTGCCAGCAGCACACGGACGTTGGGCTCCTACGAGCAGTACTTC. The V gene is TRBV7-2, the J gene TRBJ2-5; D unclear. Judging by the DNA end, TRBJ2-7 fits better; the J call may be wrong. The CDR3 is 15 residues long. Germline CDR1 is SGHTA and CDR2 is FQGNSA.

V is TRBV27 and J is TRBJ1-5; maybe TRBD1 (5 bases). CDR1 is MNHEY and CDR2 is SMNVEV in the germline V gene (reference sequence). Deletions cut 6 bases from V and 5 bases from J, with 8 bases between. This CDR3 spans 12 amino acids. The CDR3 nucleotides read TGTGCCAGCAGGTCAGGGTATCAGCCCCAGCATTTT. Its protein is CASRSGYQPQHF.

The rearrangement uses TRBV9 and TRBJ1-1, with D unresolved. Germline CDR1 is SGDLS and CDR2 is YYNGEE. The CDR3 spans 15 residues. The V end lost 0 bases, the J end lost 0 bases, and 9 bases lay between the germline ends. CDR3 region: CASSVENTMNTEAFF. For the CDR3, the DNA is TGTGCCAGCAGCGTAGAAAACACTATGAACACTGAAGCTTTCTTT.

V gene TRBV7-2 combines with J gene TRBJ2-7; D unresolved. With 2 bases removed from V and 6 bases from J, the gap between germline ends came to 8 bases. Germline CDR1 and CDR2: SGHTA and FQGNSA. CDR3 length equals 12 residues. The CDR3 loop is CASSLLTVEQYF. The CDR3 nucleotides are TGTGCCAGCAGCTTACTAACTGTCGAGCAGTACTTC. Combining the CDR3 with reference TRBV7-2 and TRBJ2-7 gives the whole variable domain GAGVSQSPSNKVTEKGKDVELRCDPISGHTALYWYRQSLGQGLEFLIYFQGNSAPDKSGLPSDRFSAERTGGSVSTLTIQRTQQEDSAVYLCASSLLTVEQYFGPGTRLTVT.

The chain combines TRBV28 with TRBJ2-1, with TRBD2 matching over 7 bases. V was pared by 7 bases and J by 12 bases, with 9 bases of the junction left unmatched. The CDR3 is 12 amino acids. Germline values: CDR1 MDHEN, CDR2 SYDVKM. The CDR3 DNA reads as TGTGCCAGCACCCGCGGGGGAGAGAGGCAGTTCTTC. It translates to CASTRGGERQFF.

As DNA, the CDR3 is TGTGCCAGCAGTTTCCTAGACAGGGCCGGCGAGCAGTACTTC. It specifies CASSFLDRAGEQYF. The V call is TRBV6-5, the J call TRBJ2-7; 7 positions match TRBD1. Trimming removed 4 bases from V and 6 bases from J; junction bases left unmatched: 9. CDR1 is MNHEY, CDR2 SVGAGI, per germline. The CDR3 is made up of 14 amino acids.

V usage is TRBV6-1 and J usage is TRBJ1-3; D is ambiguous. This CDR3 is 13 amino acids long. V lost 6 bases, J lost 0 bases, and 6 bases lay in between. CDR1 and CDR2 (germline): MNHNS, SASEGT. DNA of the CDR3: TGTGCCAGCAGACAGATCTCTGGAAACACCATATATTTT. Translating gives CASRQISGNTIYF.

The chain carries TRBV7-2 and TRBJ2-2; D is unresolved. V was cut by 6 bases and J by 3 bases, with 2 bases left in between. CDR3 length: 11 amino acids. Germline V gene sequence: CDR1 SGHTA, CDR2 FQGNSA. CDR3 loop: CASSYTGELFF. The CDR3 region has the DNA TGTGCCAGCAGTTACACCGGGGAGCTGTTTTTT.

The chain uses TRBV7-6 and TRBJ2-3, with 8 bases lining up with TRBD2. Trimming cost V 1 base and J 2 bases; bases outside gene matches: 2. Germline V gene data show CDR1 as SGHVS and CDR2 as FNYEAQ. The CDR3 spans 15 residues. The CDR3 sequence is CASSLERGLTDTQYF. The CDR3 bases are TGTGCCAGCAGCTTAGAGCGGGGGCTCACAGATACGCAGTATTTT.

J is TRBJ2-1 and V is TRBV7-9; D not certain. The germline V gene encodes CDR1 SEHNR and CDR2 FQNEAQ (reference sequence). The CDR3 contains 13 residues. Trimming removed 5 bases from V and 6 bases from J, with 11 bases in between. Here the CDR3 reads CASSPRALNEQFF. The CDR3 bases are TGTGCCAGCAGCCCTAGAGCCCTCAATGAGCAGTTCTTC.

V usage is TRBV5-4 and J usage is TRBJ2-5; 9 bases map to TRBD1. CDR1 and CDR2 from the germline V gene are SGHNT and YYREEE (reference sequence). The CDR3 is made up of 14 amino acids. Losses at the gene ends were 3 bases for V and 5 bases for J; bases not matched to a gene: 5. As DNA, the CDR3 is TGTGCCAGCAGCTCTCGACAGGGGGGGGAGACCCAGTACTTC. It encodes CASSSRQGGETQYF.

This chain joins TRBV19 and TRBJ1-5; D gene uncertain. Germline loops: CDR1 LNHDA, CDR2 SQIVND (reference sequence). The V end was cut by 3 bases, the J end by 0 bases, with 12 bases between. The CDR3 runs to 16 residues. The CDR3 region is CASSISPGNSNQPQHF. The CDR3 DNA reads as TGTGCCAGTAGTATTTCCCCAGGAAATAGCAATCAGCCCCAGCATTTT.

This clone was seen just once. The chain recombines TRBV2 with TRBJ2-1; 16 nucleotides agree with TRBD2. With 5 bases clipped from V and 10 bases from J, the junction kept 8 bases outside the gene matches. The CDR3 totals 16 residues. Germline lookup yields CDR1 SNHLY and CDR2 FYNNEI. CDR3 region: CASSPRGLAGGPEQFF. CDR3 nucleotide sequence: TGTGCCAGCAGTCCAAGGGGACTAGCGGGGGGGCCAGAGCAGTTCTTC.

The chain has TRBV30 and TRBJ1-2; D is ambiguous. The germline CDR1 and CDR2 sequences are GTSNPN and SVGIG (reference sequence). This CDR3 spans 13 amino acids. The V and J ends lost 2 bases and 4 bases respectively, with 11 bases between them. CDR3 in DNA: TGTGCCTGGAGTCCTCAGGCCCCCTATGGCTACACCTTC. Protein sequence: CAWSPQAPYGYTF.

In its sample, this clone was seen once. V gene TRBV30 combines with J gene TRBJ1-2; D uncertain. The CDR3 has 11 amino acids. V gave up 0 bases and J gave up 11 bases, with 10 bases separating them. Germline V CDR1 and CDR2: GTSNPN, SVGIG (reference sequence). The CDR3 DNA follows: TGTGCCTGGAGTGTCTTTAGGGAATACACCTTC. Its protein product is CAWSVFREYTF.

This clone occurred once. The chain uses TRBV19 and TRBJ2-7; no reliable D call. The germline gives CDR1 LNHDA, CDR2 SQIVND (reference sequence). Between the trimmed V and J ends, which lost 6 bases and 5 bases, there was a span of 20 bases. The CDR3 runs to 15 residues. The CDR3 protein is CASRPPGSPNHEQYF. CDR3 in DNA: TGTGCCAGTAGACCTCCCGGGTCCCCCAACCACGAGCAGTACTTC.

The chain combines TRBV20-1 with TRBJ2-3; 7 bases map to TRBD2. Trimming removed 3 bases from V and 6 bases from J; junction bases left unmatched: 0. The CDR3 covers 11 residues. Germline values: CDR1 DFQATT, CDR2 SNEGSKA (reference sequence). This CDR3 is CSARGGDTQYF. For the CDR3, the DNA is TGCAGTGCTAGGGGGGGGGATACGCAGTATTTT.

J is TRBJ1-2 and V is TRBV14; D is unresolved. The CDR3 has 13 residues. Trimming removed 4 bases at V and 4 bases at J, with 10 bases between. Germline loops: CDR1 SGHDN, CDR2 FVKESK. CDR3: CASSPDRIYGYTF. The CDR3 nucleotides are TGTGCCAGCAGCCCGGACCGTATCTATGGCTACACCTTC.

This clone has just one count. The chain recombines TRBV6-5 with TRBJ1-1; D is possibly TRBD1 (5 bases). V gave up 8 bases and J gave up 0 bases, with 10 bases separating them. The CDR3 loop spans 13 amino acids. The germline CDR1 and CDR2 sequences are MNHEY and SVGAGI. The CDR3 here is CASRDPLNTEAFF. CDR3 nucleotide sequence: TGTGCCAGCCGGGACCCCCTGAACACTGAAGCTTTCTTT.

The chain joins TRBV5-1 to TRBJ2-3; perhaps D is TRBD1 or TRBD2 (5 bases each). Germline-derived CDR1 and CDR2 are SGHRS and YFSETQ. The CDR3 is 14 amino acids. V lost 7 bases to trimming and J lost 2 bases, with 14 bases between them. In DNA form, the CDR3 reads TGCGCCAGCGGGCCGGGACCAAACACAGATACGCAGTATTTT. Its translation: CASGPGPNTDTQYF.

DNA of the CDR3: TGTGCCAGCAGTCAGAGGACAGGGGGGGGCTACGAGCAGTACTTC. This codes for CASSQRTGGGYEQYF. The gene calls are TRBV6-1 and TRBJ2-7; 10 bases are a match to TRBD1. The CDR3 loop spans 15 amino acids. V lost 5 bases and J lost 3; bases outside the gene matches: 7. Germline V lookup: CDR1 MNHNS, CDR2 SASEGT.

The chain carries TRBV5-1 and TRBJ1-2; no clear D. The CDR3 runs 13 residues. Trimming cost V 0 bases and J 7 bases, with 10 bases left between them. The germline V gene has CDR1 SGHRS and CDR2 YFSETQ. CDR3 DNA: TGCGCCAGCAGCTTGGGGACTGAGCGTGGCTACACCTTC. This encodes CASSLGTERGYTF.